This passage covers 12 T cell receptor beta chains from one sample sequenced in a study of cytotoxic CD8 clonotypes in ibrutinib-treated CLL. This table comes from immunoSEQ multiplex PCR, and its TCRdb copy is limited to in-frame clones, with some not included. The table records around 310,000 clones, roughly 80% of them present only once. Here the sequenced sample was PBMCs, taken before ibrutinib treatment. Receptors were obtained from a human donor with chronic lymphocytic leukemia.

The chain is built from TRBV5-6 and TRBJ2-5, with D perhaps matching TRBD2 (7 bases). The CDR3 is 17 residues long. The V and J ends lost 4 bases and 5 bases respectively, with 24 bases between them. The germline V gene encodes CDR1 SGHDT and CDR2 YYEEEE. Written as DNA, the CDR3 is TGTGCCAGCAGCCCGGGGGCTAGCGGAGCGAAGATGGAGACCCAGTACTTC. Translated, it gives CASSPGASGAKMETQYF.

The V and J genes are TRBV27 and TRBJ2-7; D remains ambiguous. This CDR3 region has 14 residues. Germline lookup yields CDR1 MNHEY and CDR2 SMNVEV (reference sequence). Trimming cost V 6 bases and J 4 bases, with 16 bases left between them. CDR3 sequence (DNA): TGTGCCAGCAGCTACATGTCTGGTCCATACGAGCAGTACTTC. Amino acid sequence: CASSYMSGPYEQYF.

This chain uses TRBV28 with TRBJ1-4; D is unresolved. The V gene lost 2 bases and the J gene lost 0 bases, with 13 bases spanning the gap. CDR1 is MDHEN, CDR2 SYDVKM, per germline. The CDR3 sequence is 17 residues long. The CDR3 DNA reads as TGTGCCAGCAGTTTAAGGCGACAACCTGCAACTAATGAAAAACTGTTTTTT. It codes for CASSLRRQPATNEKLFF. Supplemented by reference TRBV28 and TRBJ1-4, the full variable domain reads DVKVTQSSRYLVKRTGEKVFLECVQDMDHENMFWYRQDPGLGLRLIYFSYDVKMKEKGDIPEGYSVSREKKERFSLILESASTNQTSMYLCASSLRRQPATNEKLFFGSGTQLSVL.

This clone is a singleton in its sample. The CDR3 protein is CAWALRRGTPGGDTQYF. The CDR3 DNA is TGTGCCTGGGCGCTTAGGAGGGGGACTCCGGGAGGAGATACGCAGTATTTT. The gene calls are TRBV30 and TRBJ2-3, with TRBD2 as a possible D gene (7 bases). The germline V and J ends were trimmed by 5 bases and 5 bases, with 26 bases remaining between them. Germline CDR1 is GTSNPN and CDR2 is SVGIG (reference sequence). This CDR3 is built from 17 residues.

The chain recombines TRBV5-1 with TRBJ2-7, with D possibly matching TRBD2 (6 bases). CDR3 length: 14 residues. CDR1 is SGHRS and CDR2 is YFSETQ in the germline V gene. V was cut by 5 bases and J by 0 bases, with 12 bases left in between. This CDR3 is CASRGDFSSYEQYF. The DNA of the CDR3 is TGCGCCAGCAGAGGGGACTTCAGCTCCTACGAGCAGTACTTC.

The CDR3 coding sequence is TGTGCCAGCAGTCTTTCCCGGGCAGGCCCAGCAGAAGCTTTCTTT. Protein product: CASSLSRAGPAEAFF. This chain uses TRBV25-1 with TRBJ1-1, with D unresolved. The germline V gene has CDR1 MGHDK and CDR2 SYGVNS. The CDR3 spans 15 residues. V lost 5 bases and J lost 8, with 21 bases in between.

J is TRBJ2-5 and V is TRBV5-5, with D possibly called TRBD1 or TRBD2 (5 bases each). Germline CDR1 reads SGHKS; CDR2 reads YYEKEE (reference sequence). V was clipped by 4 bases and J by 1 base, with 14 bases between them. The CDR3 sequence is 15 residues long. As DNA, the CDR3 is TGTGCCAGCAGCCCACAGCACGGGGCCCAAGAGACCCAGTACTTC. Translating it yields CASSPQHGAQETQYF.

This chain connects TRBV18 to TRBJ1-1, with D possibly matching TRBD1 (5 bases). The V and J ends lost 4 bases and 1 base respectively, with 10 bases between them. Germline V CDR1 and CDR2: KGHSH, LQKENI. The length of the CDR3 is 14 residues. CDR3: CASSREGPNTEAFF. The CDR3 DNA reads TGTGCCAGCTCACGCGAGGGGCCGAACACTGAAGCTTTCTTT.

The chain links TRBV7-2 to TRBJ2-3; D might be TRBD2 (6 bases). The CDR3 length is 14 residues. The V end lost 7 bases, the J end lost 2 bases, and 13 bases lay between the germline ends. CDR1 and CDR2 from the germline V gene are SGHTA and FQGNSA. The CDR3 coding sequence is TGTGCCAGCATTTTGACTAGGATCACAGATACGCAGTATTTT. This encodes CASILTRITDTQYF.

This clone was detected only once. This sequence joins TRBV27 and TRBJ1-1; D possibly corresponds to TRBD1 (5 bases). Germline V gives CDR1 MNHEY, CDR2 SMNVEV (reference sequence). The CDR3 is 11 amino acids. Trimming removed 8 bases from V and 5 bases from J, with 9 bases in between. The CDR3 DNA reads TGTGCCAGCCAGGGTTGGACTGAAGCTTTCTTT. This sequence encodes CASQGWTEAFF.

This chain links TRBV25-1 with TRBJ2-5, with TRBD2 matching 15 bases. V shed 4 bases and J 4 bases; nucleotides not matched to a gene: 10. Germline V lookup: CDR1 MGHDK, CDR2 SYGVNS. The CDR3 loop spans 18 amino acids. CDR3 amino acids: CASSGGLAGGPFVETQYF. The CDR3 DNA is TGTGCCAGCAGTGGCGGACTAGCGGGAGGGCCGTTCGTAGAGACCCAGTACTTC. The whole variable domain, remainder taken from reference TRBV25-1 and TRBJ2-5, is EADIYQTPRYLVIGTGKKITLECSQTMGHDKMYWYQQDPGMELHLIHYSYGVNSTEKGDLSSESTVSRIRTEHFPLTLESARPSHTSQYLCASSGGLAGGPFVETQYFGPGTRLLVL.

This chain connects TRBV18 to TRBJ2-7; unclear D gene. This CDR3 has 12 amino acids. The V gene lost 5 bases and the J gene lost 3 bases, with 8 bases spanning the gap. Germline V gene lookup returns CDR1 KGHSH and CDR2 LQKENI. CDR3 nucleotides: TGTGCCAGCTCAATTACAGTCTACGAGCAGTACTTC. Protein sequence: CASSITVYEQYF.